Below, 18 T cell receptor beta chains from the same sample are listed, as sequenced in a study of T cell repertoires in cytomegalovirus infection. Each CDR3 protein gets one entry after TCRdb re-called the reads with MiXCR. This sample has more than 250,000 distinct CDR3 sequences, with roughly an eighth found just once. Sequencing used PBMCs. The source of these receptors is a human donor in good health (CMV status not recorded). Some clones in this sample may be carry-over from other donors' samples.

This clonotype was seen at least ten times. The chain couples TRBV7-2 to TRBJ2-7, with D tentatively TRBD2 (6 bases). CDR1 SGHTA and CDR2 FQGNSA come from the germline V gene. The V and J ends lost 5 bases and 1 base respectively, with 12 bases between them. This CDR3 is 14 amino acids long. CDR3 protein: CASSLMGGSYEQYF. The CDR3 coding sequence is TGTGCCAGCAGCCTGATGGGGGGTTCCTACGAGCAGTACTTC. Looking up the rest from reference TRBV7-2 and TRBJ2-7 gives the full variable domain: GAGVSQSPSNKVTEKGKDVELRCDPISGHTALYWYRQSLGQGLEFLIYFQGNSAPDKSGLPSDRFSAERTGGSVSTLTIQRTQQEDSAVYLCASSLMGGSYEQYFGPGTRLTVT.

The table lists this clonotype with a few counts. This chain joins TRBV18 and TRBJ1-1; the D is unclear. The V and J ends lost 4 bases and 8 bases respectively, with 8 bases between them. CDR3 length: 11 amino acids. Germline-derived CDR1 and CDR2 are KGHSH and LQKENI. CDR3 protein: CASSRATEAFF. The CDR3 bases are TGTGCCAGCTCACGGGCCACAGAAGCTTTCTTT.

This clonotype was counted only a few times. The chain is built from TRBV10-2 and TRBJ2-1, with D uncertain. This CDR3 comprises 11 residues. In germline, CDR1 is WSHSY, CDR2 SAAADI. Between the trimmed V and J ends, which lost 3 bases and 9 bases, there was a span of 6 bases. The CDR3 coding sequence is TGCGCCAGCAGTGAACTTCTTGAGCAGTTCTTC. This gives the protein CASSELLEQFF.

The chain joins TRBV13 to TRBJ2-6, with unresolved D. CDR1 PRHDT and CDR2 FYEKMQ come from the germline V gene (reference sequence). There are 19 residues in the CDR3. The V end lost 4 bases, the J end lost 0 bases, and 19 bases lay between the germline ends. The CDR3 sequence: CASSSRLFLSSSGANVLTF. The CDR3 DNA follows: TGTGCCAGCAGCTCCCGACTGTTTCTCAGTAGCTCTGGGGCCAACGTCCTGACTTTC.

The chain recombines TRBV7-6 with TRBJ1-1, with D unclear. CDR3 length equals 13 residues. Trimming pared 5 bases from V and 3 bases from J, leaving 10 bases between. In germline, CDR1 is SGHVS, CDR2 FNYEAQ. The CDR3, as DNA: TGTGCCAGCAGCAGCGGTGGTTACACTGAAGCTTTCTTT. This gives the protein CASSSGGYTEAFF.

This clonotype has a count of ten or more. V and J are TRBV7-9 and TRBJ1-4, with 8 bases lining up with TRBD1. The CDR3 sequence is 14 residues long. Losses at the gene ends were 5 bases for V and 6 bases for J; bases not matched to a gene: 5. Germline V gives CDR1 SEHNR, CDR2 FQNEAQ (reference sequence). The CDR3: CASSVPTGDEKLFF. The CDR3 DNA sequence: TGTGCCAGCAGCGTCCCGACAGGGGATGAAAAACTGTTTTTT.

DNA for the CDR3: TGTGCCAGCAGTCCCGGACAGAATAGCAATCAGCCCCAGCATTTT. Translating it yields CASSPGQNSNQPQHF. The V call is TRBV12-3 or TRBV12-4, the J call TRBJ1-5; a possible D gene is TRBD1 (6 bases). V lost 5 bases to trimming and J lost 0 bases, with 11 bases between them. The CDR3 totals 15 residues.

The chain uses TRBV20-1 and TRBJ2-7; D is unclear. Trimming took 1 base from V and 0 from J, leaving 10 bases between them. The CDR3 has 14 amino acids. Germline lookup yields CDR1 DFQATT and CDR2 SNEGSKA (reference sequence). CDR3 in amino acids: CSARVQVSSYEQYF. The DNA for the CDR3 is TGCAGTGCTAGAGTCCAGGTTAGCTCCTACGAGCAGTACTTC.

The chain uses TRBV20-1 and TRBJ2-1; TRBD2 aligns across 7 bases. This CDR3 has 12 residues. Germline assignment: CDR1 DFQATT and CDR2 SNEGSKA (reference sequence). V dropped 6 bases and J dropped 5; count of bases not matched to a gene: 4. CDR3 residues: CSAGGYNNEQFF. CDR3 DNA sequence: TGCAGTGCCGGGGGGTATAACAATGAGCAGTTCTTC.

This clonotype was found a few times. The chain links TRBV29-1 to TRBJ1-4; 8 nucleotides line up with TRBD1. After removal of 3 bases from V and 7 bases from J, the junction contained 7 bases not matched to a gene. The length of the CDR3 is 14 residues. Germline values: CDR1 SQVTM, CDR2 ANQGSEA. Here the CDR3 DNA reads TGCAGCGTTGACCGGACAGGGAATGGTGAAAAACTGTTTTTT. The encoded protein is CSVDRTGNGEKLFF.

This clonotype was seen at least ten times. The chain carries TRBV7-6 and TRBJ1-4, with 7 bases lining up with TRBD1. Trimming removed 4 bases from V and 8 bases from J; junction bases left unmatched: 10. The CDR3 loop spans 15 amino acids. Germline assignment: CDR1 SGHVS and CDR2 FNYEAQ. The CDR3, as DNA: TGTGCCAGCAGCTCGAGCTGGGACAGCGGGGAAAAACTGTTTTTT. Amino acids: CASSSSWDSGEKLFF.

This clonotype appeared once. The chain has TRBV6-2 or TRBV6-3 and TRBJ1-5; TRBD1 agrees at 7 bases. This CDR3 is 18 amino acids long. The V and J ends lost 6 bases and 4 bases, in that order; junction bases with no gene match: 18. The germline V gene has CDR1 MNHEY and CDR2 SVGEGT. The CDR3 nucleotides are TGTGCCAGCAGCATGACCAGGGACAGCCCCATGTGGAATCAGCCCCAGCATTTT. Translation: CASSMTRDSPMWNQPQHF.

This clonotype was recorded at least ten times. The chain uses TRBV7-6 and TRBJ1-3, with no clear D. Germline V gives CDR1 SGHVS, CDR2 FNYEAQ. V lost 1 base, J lost 0 bases, and 13 bases lay in between. This CDR3 has 17 residues. The CDR3: CASSLVHHFGSGNTIYF. CDR3 DNA sequence: TGTGCCAGCAGCTTAGTTCATCACTTCGGCTCTGGAAACACCATATATTTT.

The chain recombines TRBV20-1 with TRBJ2-2, with 7 bases that match TRBD2. V lost 3 bases, J lost 1 base, and 5 bases stayed unmatched. The CDR3 consists of 15 residues. The germline gives CDR1 DFQATT, CDR2 SNEGSKA (reference sequence). CDR3 DNA sequence: TGCAGTGCTAGCGCGGGACTACTGAACACCGGGGAGCTGTTTTTT. It is translated as CSASAGLLNTGELFF.

V gene TRBV29-1 combines with J gene TRBJ2-1; 15 bases line up with TRBD2. J lost 6 bases, V lost 7 bases, and 7 bases had no gene match. The CDR3 contains 15 residues. Germline V gene data show CDR1 as SQVTM and CDR2 as ANQGSEA. The CDR3 reads CSAAGLAGGSNEQFF. In nucleotides, the CDR3 is TGCAGCGCTGCGGGACTAGCGGGAGGAAGCAATGAGCAGTTCTTC.

This clonotype was seen many times. The J gene is TRBJ1-5, the V gene TRBV28; weak D call: TRBD1 (6 bases). The CDR3 has 16 residues. The V gene's germline CDR1 is MDHEN and CDR2 SYDVKM. V was trimmed by 4 bases and J by 3 bases, leaving 16 bases between them. DNA of the CDR3: TGTGCCAGCAGTTCCCCTCACAGGGAGAACAATCAGCCCCAGCATTTT. It codes for CASSSPHRENNQPQHF.

The CDR3 DNA reads as TGTGCCAGCCGGGACTACCCCTACGAGCAGTACTTC. Translating it yields CASRDYPYEQYF. This chain connects TRBV28 to TRBJ2-7, with 7 bases matching TRBD2. Trimming cost V 8 bases and J 2 bases; bases outside gene matches: 3. The CDR3 covers 12 residues. Germline CDR1 is MDHEN and CDR2 is SYDVKM. Filled out from reference TRBV28 and TRBJ2-7, the complete variable domain reads DVKVTQSSRYLVKRTGEKVFLECVQDMDHENMFWYRQDPGLGLRLIYFSYDVKMKEKGDIPEGYSVSREKKERFSLILESASTNQTSMYLCASRDYPYEQYFGPGTRLTVT.

This clonotype was seen only a few times. The V gene is TRBV2, the J gene TRBJ1-5, with 8 bases lining up with TRBD1. CDR3 length equals 14 residues. CDR1 and CDR2 from the germline V gene are SNHLY and FYNNEI. The trim removed 6 bases at V and 7 bases at J, leaving 8 bases unmatched. The CDR3 sequence is CASRPTGEGQPQHF. The CDR3 coding sequence is TGTGCCAGCAGGCCGACAGGGGAGGGCCAGCCCCAGCATTTT. Full variable domain (rest looked up from reference TRBV2 and TRBJ1-5): EPEVTQTPSHQVTQMGQEVILRCVPISNHLYFYWYRQILGQKVEFLVSFYNNEISEKSEIFDDQFSVERPDGSNFTLKIRSTKLEDSAMYFCASRPTGEGQPQHFGDGTRLSIL.